This is a list of T cell receptor beta chains from one sample in a study of pediatric ulcerative colitis. Here immunoSEQ multiplex PCR was the method, and the copy in TCRdb shows in-frame clones only, minus some. Among around 40,000 clones listed, 60% to 75% were seen once. Sequenced material: gut tissue. The receptors shown here come from a boy between 10 and 17 years old with severe ulcerative colitis. The CDR3 runs from the conserved cysteine through the conserved F or W. Each record gives: J gene, D gene, V gene, clone size, CDR3 protein, CDR3 DNA. A D gene is named only where the DNA matches it firmly. Where a row states a size, it is once, few, many or the class of an expanded clone; other rows omit it.

j_gene: TRBJ2-5
d_gene: NA
v_gene: TRBV2
abundance: NA
CDR3aa: CASSIGRGGLETQYF
CDR3nt: TGTGCCAGCAGTATTGGTAGGGGTGGGTTGGAGACCCAGTACTTC

j_gene: TRBJ1-1
d_gene: NA
v_gene: TRBV25-1
abundance: few
CDR3aa: CASSVRDGGYTEAFF
CDR3nt: TGTGCCAGCAGTGTCCGGGACGGGGGCTACACTGAAGCTTTCTTT

j_gene: TRBJ2-3
d_gene: NA
v_gene: TRBV4-1
abundance: NA
CDR3aa: CASSLQDGGTDTQYF
CDR3nt: TGCGCCAGCAGCCTCCAAGACGGTGGGACAGATACGCAGTATTTT

j_gene: TRBJ2-7
d_gene: NA
v_gene: TRBV27
abundance: NA
CDR3aa: CASSLQTGDYEQYF
CDR3nt: TGTGCCAGCAGTTTACAAACAGGCGACTACGAGCAGTACTTC

j_gene: TRBJ2-7
d_gene: NA
v_gene: TRBV19
abundance: NA
CDR3aa: CASSIGTPYEQYF
CDR3nt: TGTGCCAGTAGTATTGGGACACCCTACGAGCAGTACTTC

j_gene: TRBJ1-5
d_gene: NA
v_gene: TRBV21-1
abundance: NA
CDR3aa: CASSIWRGNSNQPQHF
CDR3nt: TGTGCCAGCAGCATATGGCGCGGTAATAGCAATCAGCCCCAGCATTTT

j_gene: TRBJ2-2
d_gene: NA
v_gene: TRBV19
abundance: few
CDR3aa: CASSTQGWTGELFF
CDR3nt: TGTGCCAGTAGTACGCAGGGCTGGACCGGGGAGCTGTTTTTT

j_gene: TRBJ2-2
d_gene: NA
v_gene: TRBV6-1
abundance: NA
CDR3aa: CATRRDITNTGELFF
CDR3nt: TGTGCCACCCGCCGGGACATAACGAACACCGGGGAGCTGTTTTTT

j_gene: TRBJ1-1
d_gene: TRBD1
v_gene: TRBV28
abundance: NA
CDR3aa: CASSSLPGQHNYRGTEAFF
CDR3nt: TGTGCCAGCAGTTCCTTACCGGGACAGCATAACTATCGGGGCACTGAAGCTTTCTTT

j_gene: TRBJ1-2
d_gene: NA
v_gene: TRBV5-1
abundance: NA
CDR3aa: CASSPGSGGSYGYTF
CDR3nt: TGCGCCAGCAGCCCGGGGTCGGGGGGCTCCTATGGCTACACCTTC

j_gene: TRBJ2-3
d_gene: NA
v_gene: TRBV10-3
abundance: NA
CDR3aa: CAIRLTSGGPSTDTQYF
CDR3nt: TGTGCCATCAGGCTGACTAGTGGGGGGCCAAGCACAGATACGCAGTATTTT

j_gene: TRBJ2-3
d_gene: TRBD2
v_gene: TRBV6-6
abundance: NA
CDR3aa: CASSYPRGGASDTQYF
CDR3nt: TGTGCCAGCAGTTACCCGCGCGGGGGGGCGTCAGATACGCAGTATTTT

j_gene: TRBJ2-1
d_gene: NA
v_gene: TRBV7-2
abundance: NA
CDR3aa: CASALGSHRFF
CDR3nt: TGTGCCAGCGCTCTAGGGAGTCATCGGTTCTTC

j_gene: TRBJ2-3
d_gene: TRBD2
v_gene: TRBV11-2
abundance: few
CDR3aa: CASSVAIGGGARDTQYF
CDR3nt: TGTGCCAGCAGCGTGGCAATAGGCGGGGGGGCCAGAGATACGCAGTATTTT

j_gene: TRBJ2-1
d_gene: NA
v_gene: TRBV9
abundance: NA
CDR3aa: CAGRGCYNEQFF
CDR3nt: TGTGCCGGAAGGGGATGCTACAATGAGCAGTTCTTC

j_gene: TRBJ1-1
d_gene: NA
v_gene: TRBV5-1
abundance: NA
CDR3aa: CASSLGVDSRMNTEAFF
CDR3nt: TGCGCCAGCAGCTTGGGGGTGGACAGCCGGATGAACACTGAAGCTTTCTTT

j_gene: TRBJ2-1
d_gene: NA
v_gene: TRBV6-1
abundance: NA
CDR3aa: CASSEANIGSWNEQFF
CDR3nt: TGTGCCAGCAGTGAAGCTAATATTGGGTCTTGGAATGAGCAGTTCTTC

j_gene: TRBJ2-1
d_gene: NA
v_gene: TRBV10-1
abundance: NA
CDR3aa: CASSDGAGASYNEQFF
CDR3nt: TGCGCCAGCAGTGACGGGGCGGGGGCCTCCTACAATGAGCAGTTCTTC

j_gene: TRBJ1-2
d_gene: NA
v_gene: TRBV28
abundance: NA
CDR3aa: CASSLGAEYGYTF
CDR3nt: TGTGCCAGCAGTTTAGGGGCGGAGTATGGCTACACCTTC

j_gene: TRBJ2-2
d_gene: TRBD1
v_gene: TRBV7-6
abundance: NA
CDR3aa: CASNDRDRGTGELFF
CDR3nt: TGTGCCAGCAATGACCGGGACAGGGGGACCGGGGAGCTGTTTTTT

j_gene: TRBJ1-1
d_gene: NA
v_gene: TRBV6-5
abundance: NA
CDR3aa: CASISAGTEAFF
CDR3nt: TGTGCCAGCATATCAGCGGGGACTGAAGCTTTCTTT

j_gene: TRBJ2-7
d_gene: NA
v_gene: TRBV4-2
abundance: NA
CDR3aa: CASSQDAGFSYEQYF
CDR3nt: TGTGCCAGCAGCCAAGATGCCGGATTCTCCTACGAGCAGTACTTC

j_gene: TRBJ1-5
d_gene: TRBD1
v_gene: TRBV5-8
abundance: few
CDR3aa: CASSLEAGGGQPQHF
CDR3nt: TGTGCCAGCAGCTTGGAGGCAGGGGGCGGGCAGCCCCAGCATTTT

j_gene: TRBJ2-5
d_gene: NA
v_gene: TRBV5-4
abundance: NA
CDR3aa: CASSLFVGGLQETQYF
CDR3nt: TGTGCCAGCAGCTTGTTTGTGGGGGGCTTACAAGAGACCCAGTACTTC

j_gene: TRBJ1-3
d_gene: NA
v_gene: TRBV7-9
abundance: NA
CDR3aa: CASSLKGSSGNTIYF
CDR3nt: TGTGCCAGCAGCTTAAAGGGCAGCTCTGGAAACACCATATATTTT

j_gene: TRBJ1-6
d_gene: NA
v_gene: TRBV6-1
abundance: NA
CDR3aa: CASSIPSPLHF
CDR3nt: TGTGCCAGCAGTATACCCTCCCCCCTCCACTTT

j_gene: TRBJ1-1
d_gene: NA
v_gene: TRBV5-1
abundance: once
CDR3aa: CASSSGPAGDTEAFF
CDR3nt: TGCGCCAGCAGCTCCGGACCCGCTGGGGACACTGAAGCTTTCTTT

j_gene: TRBJ1-4
d_gene: TRBD1
v_gene: TRBV2
abundance: NA
CDR3aa: CASSEWDRDNEKLFF
CDR3nt: TGTGCCAGCAGTGAATGGGACAGAGATAATGAAAAACTGTTTTTT

j_gene: TRBJ2-1
d_gene: NA
v_gene: TRBV7-9
abundance: few
CDR3aa: CASSFAALGSGNEQFF
CDR3nt: TGTGCCAGCAGCTTTGCGGCTTTAGGGAGCGGCAATGAGCAGTTCTTC

j_gene: TRBJ1-1
d_gene: NA
v_gene: TRBV10-3
abundance: NA
CDR3aa: CAISEGRGGTEAFF
CDR3nt: TGTGCCATCAGTGAGGGGCGAGGAGGTACTGAAGCTTTCTTT

j_gene: TRBJ2-7
d_gene: NA
v_gene: TRBV7-2
abundance: NA
CDR3aa: CASSVGDDYEQYF
CDR3nt: TGTGCCAGCAGCGTTGGGGACGACTACGAGCAGTACTTC

j_gene: TRBJ1-5
d_gene: NA
v_gene: TRBV5-8
abundance: NA
CDR3aa: CASSFHAGKGGNQPQHF
CDR3nt: TGTGCCAGCAGCTTTCATGCGGGGAAAGGAGGGAATCAGCCCCAGCATTTT

j_gene: TRBJ2-3
d_gene: NA
v_gene: TRBV5-4
abundance: few
CDR3aa: CASSNIVGGGTDTQYF
CDR3nt: TGTGCCAGCAGCAACATAGTGGGGGGCGGCACAGATACGCAGTATTTT

j_gene: TRBJ1-2
d_gene: NA
v_gene: TRBV27
abundance: NA
CDR3aa: CASSFRRTMQSGYTF
CDR3nt: TGTGCCAGCAGTTTCCGACGGACTATGCAATCGGGCTACACCTTC

j_gene: TRBJ1-2
d_gene: TRBD1
v_gene: TRBV7-8
abundance: few
CDR3aa: CASSLEFRDRDGYTF
CDR3nt: TGTGCCAGCAGCTTGGAATTCCGGGACAGGGATGGCTACACCTTC

j_gene: TRBJ2-2
d_gene: TRBD1
v_gene: TRBV9
abundance: NA
CDR3aa: CASSVEGARVTGELFF
CDR3nt: TGTGCCAGCAGCGTAGAGGGGGCTCGGGTCACCGGGGAGCTGTTTTTT

j_gene: TRBJ1-2
d_gene: TRBD1
v_gene: TRBV28
abundance: NA
CDR3aa: CASSWAGGMEKGVTF
CDR3nt: TGTGCCAGCAGTTGGGCAGGGGGAATGGAAAAGGGCGTCACCTTC

j_gene: TRBJ1-4
d_gene: NA
v_gene: TRBV2
abundance: NA
CDR3aa: CASSGGDWDTTNEKLFF
CDR3nt: TGTGCCAGCAGTGGAGGTGATTGGGACACAACTAATGAAAAACTGTTTTTT

j_gene: TRBJ2-3
d_gene: NA
v_gene: TRBV6-5
abundance: NA
CDR3aa: CASSGYGEDTQYF
CDR3nt: TGTGCCAGCAGTGGGTACGGGGAAGATACGCAGTATTTT

j_gene: TRBJ1-6
d_gene: NA
v_gene: TRBV7-9
abundance: NA
CDR3aa: CASSSDSYNSPLHF
CDR3nt: TGTGCCAGCAGCTCTGACTCCTATAATTCACCCCTCCACTTT

j_gene: TRBJ2-7
d_gene: NA
v_gene: TRBV4-1
abundance: medium-sized
CDR3aa: CASSPRPDRSPYEQYF
CDR3nt: TGCGCCAGCAGCCCGCGACCAGACAGGTCCCCTTACGAGCAGTACTTC

j_gene: TRBJ2-3
d_gene: TRBD2
v_gene: TRBV7-2
abundance: NA
CDR3aa: CASSLWGGGATDTQYF
CDR3nt: TGTGCCAGCAGCTTATGGGGCGGGGGGGCCACAGATACGCAGTATTTT

j_gene: TRBJ1-2
d_gene: NA
v_gene: TRBV7-9
abundance: NA
CDR3aa: CASSLAGAGYTF
CDR3nt: TGTGCCAGCAGCTTAGCCGGAGCTGGCTACACCTTC

j_gene: TRBJ2-2
d_gene: NA
v_gene: TRBV12-5
abundance: NA
CDR3aa: CASVQEGTQNTGELFF
CDR3nt: TGTGCTAGTGTACAGGAGGGGACACAGAACACCGGGGAGCTGTTTTTT

j_gene: TRBJ1-5
d_gene: TRBD1
v_gene: TRBV7-8
abundance: few
CDR3aa: CASSLKEGTGNQPQHF
CDR3nt: TGTGCCAGCAGCTTGAAAGAAGGGACAGGCAATCAGCCCCAGCATTTT

j_gene: TRBJ1-5
d_gene: NA
v_gene: TRBV12-5
abundance: few
CDR3aa: CASGLGQGNNQPQHF
CDR3nt: TGTGCTAGTGGTTTGGGCCAGGGTAACAATCAGCCCCAGCATTTT

j_gene: TRBJ1-4
d_gene: NA
v_gene: TRBV9
abundance: NA
CDR3aa: CASSLRQSEGEKLFF
CDR3nt: TGTGCCAGCAGCCTCAGACAGTCGGAGGGAGAAAAACTGTTTTTT

j_gene: TRBJ2-1
d_gene: TRBD2
v_gene: TRBV4-1
abundance: NA
CDR3aa: CASSQEHELPGGEQFF
CDR3nt: TGCGCCAGCAGCCAGGAACACGAACTCCCGGGGGGGGAGCAGTTCTTC

j_gene: TRBJ2-2
d_gene: NA
v_gene: TRBV2
abundance: NA
CDR3aa: CASSGATRSTGELFF
CDR3nt: TGTGCCAGCAGTGGGGCTACAAGATCCACCGGGGAGCTGTTTTTT

j_gene: TRBJ1-3
d_gene: NA
v_gene: TRBV9
abundance: NA
CDR3aa: CASTGNSGNTIYF
CDR3nt: TGTGCCAGTACAGGGAACTCTGGAAACACCATATATTTT

j_gene: TRBJ1-4
d_gene: NA
v_gene: TRBV13
abundance: NA
CDR3aa: CASSSGNEKLFF
CDR3nt: TGTGCCAGCAGCTCAGGGAATGAAAAACTGTTTTTT

j_gene: TRBJ1-1
d_gene: TRBD1
v_gene: TRBV19
abundance: NA
CDR3aa: CAMGDRGKNTEAFF
CDR3nt: TGTGCCATGGGGGACAGGGGAAAGAACACTGAAGCTTTCTTT